Below, 14 T cell receptor beta chains from the same sample are listed, as sequenced in a study of blood T cells in healthy people across ages. Primers used in a second PCR of roughly 7 to 11 cycles were a sample-barcoded 5' primer and a J-beta primer mix. TCRdb re-called the 5' RACE reads through MiXCR, storing one row per CDR3 protein. The sample yields 1,300,000 or so distinct CDR3 sequences, approximately 63% seen once. The specimen was blood. All receptors come from a man between 18 and 35 years old in good health.

This clonotype has only a few counts. The chain is built from TRBV4-1 and TRBJ2-7; 13 bases map to TRBD2. The ends lost 1 base at V and 6 bases at J; junction bases unmatched: 6. CDR1 is MGHRA and CDR2 is YSYEKL in the germline V gene. The CDR3 is made up of 16 amino acids. The CDR3 loop reads CASSQVGTSGILEQYF. CDR3 nucleotides: TGCGCCAGCAGCCAAGTTGGGACTAGCGGGATACTCGAGCAGTACTTC.

The chain joins TRBV30 to TRBJ1-2; D may be TRBD1 (6 bases). V gave up 8 bases and J gave up 4 bases, with 14 bases separating them. The CDR3 length is 12 residues. The germline CDR1 and CDR2 sequences are GTSNPN and SVGIG (reference sequence). In DNA form, the CDR3 reads TGTGCCGGGACGGACAGATCCTATGGCTACACCTTC. Translating it yields CAGTDRSYGYTF. The full variable domain, with the rest looked up from reference TRBV30 and TRBJ1-2, is SQTIHQWPATLVQPVGSPLSLECTVEGTSNPNLYWYRQAAGRGLQLLFYSVGIGQISSEVPQNLSASRPQDRQFILSSKKLLLSDSGFYLCAGTDRSYGYTFGSGTRLTVV.

V is TRBV6-2 or TRBV6-3 and J is TRBJ2-7; 10 bases agree with TRBD1. Trimming took 0 bases from V and 5 from J; bases not matched to a gene: 4. The germline gives CDR1 MNHEY, CDR2 SVGEGT. The CDR3 extends over 15 amino acids. In DNA form, the CDR3 reads TGTGCCAGCAGTTACTCGACAGGGGGCGGCCACGAGCAGTACTTC. Translated, it gives CASSYSTGGGHEQYF.

As to this clonotype: A read error may produce the germline difference seen at one junction end. V usage is TRBV6-5 and J usage is TRBJ2-5; 9 bases are shared with TRBD2. The CDR3 covers 15 residues. Per germline, CDR1 MNHEY and CDR2 SVGAGI. The DNA for the CDR3 is TGTGCCTGCAGTTACTCGAACGCGGGAGGGGAGACCCAGTACTTC. It yields the protein CACSYSNAGGETQYF.

This clonotype was observed a few times. This sequence joins TRBV4-1 and TRBJ2-7; D is possibly TRBD2 (5 bases). The V gene's germline CDR1 is MGHRA and CDR2 YSYEKL. V was trimmed by 1 base and J by 9 bases, leaving 10 bases between them. The CDR3 is 12 residues long. The CDR3 DNA reads TGCGCCAGCAGCCAAGCAGAGGGATCGCAGTACTTC. This translates into CASSQAEGSQYF.

The table lists this clonotype with a few counts. This chain uses TRBV25-1 with TRBJ2-6; the D is unclear. V lost 7 bases, J lost 0 bases, and 4 bases lay in between. Germline V gene data show CDR1 as MGHDK and CDR2 as SYGVNS. This CDR3 has 13 residues. The DNA of the CDR3 is TGTGCCAGCAAATACTCTGGGGCCAACGTCCTGACTTTC. The encoded protein is CASKYSGANVLTF.

The chain carries TRBV28 and TRBJ2-3, with 7 bases that match TRBD2. The CDR3 length is 14 residues. CDR1 is MDHEN, CDR2 SYDVKM, per germline. V was clipped by 4 bases and J by 4 bases; unmatched bases: 5. In nucleotides, the CDR3 is TGTGCCAGCAGTTCTGGGGGGGGGGCAGATACGCAGTATTTT. This codes for CASSSGGGADTQYF. Variable domain in full (rest from reference TRBV28 and TRBJ2-3): DVKVTQSSRYLVKRTGEKVFLECVQDMDHENMFWYRQDPGLGLRLIYFSYDVKMKEKGDIPEGYSVSREKKERFSLILESASTNQTSMYLCASSSGGGADTQYFGPGTRLTVL.

This rearrangement joins TRBV4-3 to TRBJ2-3; no firm D call. V was shortened by 1 base and J by 5 bases, with 7 bases between the two germline ends. This CDR3 has 13 amino acids. The V gene's germline CDR1 is LGHNA and CDR2 YSLEER. The CDR3 region is CASSQVSGDTQYF. The CDR3 nucleotides are TGCGCCAGCAGCCAAGTGAGTGGAGATACGCAGTATTTT.

There are a few counts of this clonotype. The rearrangement links TRBV10-3 to TRBJ1-1; D call uncertain. Germline-derived CDR1 and CDR2 are ENHRY and SYGVKD. This CDR3 spans 12 amino acids. Trimming removed 7 bases at V and 1 base at J, with 7 bases between. In DNA form, the CDR3 reads TGTGCCATCAACCCAGGGAACACTGAAGCTTTCTTT. This encodes CAINPGNTEAFF.

The gene calls are TRBV29-1 and TRBJ2-2, with 8 bases identical to TRBD1. V dropped 7 bases and J dropped 3; count of bases not matched to a gene: 7. The CDR3 loop spans 14 amino acids. Per the germline V gene, CDR1 is SQVTM and CDR2 is ANQGSEA. CDR3 bases: TGCAGCGCTGACAGGGGATTGGACACCGGGGAGCTGTTTTTT. Protein: CSADRGLDTGELFF.

A single count supports this clonotype. The J gene is TRBJ2-1, the V gene TRBV6-5; 8 positions match TRBD1. The CDR3 runs to 16 residues. CDR1 and CDR2 (germline): MNHEY, SVGAGI. V trimming: 5 bases; J trimming: 7 bases; junction bases outside the gene matches: 13. This CDR3 is CASSTARTGSGNEQFF. The CDR3 DNA reads as TGTGCCAGCAGTACCGCCCGGACAGGGAGTGGTAATGAGCAGTTCTTC.

This sequence joins TRBV6-5 and TRBJ1-1; D is undetermined. The V gene lost 2 bases and the J gene lost 1 base, with 8 bases spanning the gap. CDR1 and CDR2 (germline): MNHEY, SVGAGI. The CDR3 has 14 amino acids. The DNA for the CDR3 is TGTGCCAGCAGTTACACATCTCCGAACACTGAAGCTTTCTTT. Its translation: CASSYTSPNTEAFF.

The rearrangement uses TRBV10-3 and TRBJ2-1, with 7 bases aligning to TRBD2. The germline V gene encodes CDR1 ENHRY and CDR2 SYGVKD. The CDR3 length is 14 residues. The trim removed 10 bases at V and 2 bases at J, leaving 8 bases unmatched. Here the CDR3 reads CATSVSGTYNEQFF. CDR3 DNA sequence: TGTGCCACATCGGTAAGCGGGACCTACAATGAGCAGTTCTTC.

CDR3 bases: TGTGCCAGCAGTTTATACAGAGAATTGGGCTATGGCTACACCTTC. It is translated as CASSLYRELGYGYTF. The chain has TRBV6-1 and TRBJ1-2; D uncertain. Germline V CDR1 and CDR2: MNHNS, SASEGT. The CDR3 consists of 15 residues. V lost 5 bases to trimming and J lost 4 bases, with 17 bases between them.